This entry lists 13 T cell receptor beta chains sequenced from one sample in a study of post-analysis software for immune sequencing data. The TCR beta cDNA libraries carried unique molecular identifiers. TCRdb fed the PCR reads into MiXCR, producing one record per CDR3 protein. The sample has 150,000 to 200,000 distinct CDR3 sequences; 30% are singletons. No antigen has been identified for these receptors. Study observations and caveats: Included in a set of roughly 5 TRBV segments more frequent in patients than controls were TRBV5-6, TRBV5-1 and TRBV20-1.

The source material was blood. The receptors derive from a girl under 18 with multiple sclerosis.

The count of this clonotype is one. The CDR3 DNA reads as TGTGCCAGATCCCAAGGTTCAGAAGCTTTCTTT. Encoded protein: CARSQGSEAFF. This rearrangement joins TRBV2 to TRBJ1-1; the D is unclear. The CDR3 covers 11 residues. Trimming stripped 9 bases from V and 8 bases from J, with 13 bases between. CDR1 is SNHLY, CDR2 FYNNEI, per germline.

In this sample, this clonotype turned up a few times. The chain uses TRBV12-3 or TRBV12-4 and TRBJ2-2; D is unresolved. Trimming removed 4 bases at V and 5 bases at J, with 2 bases between. The CDR3 runs to 11 residues. DNA of the CDR3: TGTGCCAGCAGTTGGACCGGGGAGCTGTTTTTT. Translating gives CASSWTGELFF.

CDR3 in amino acids: CASSLENSPLHF. Written as DNA, the CDR3 is TGCGCCAGCAGCTTGGAAAATTCACCCCTCCACTTT. The chain couples TRBV5-1 to TRBJ1-6; D unresolved. Trimming pared 0 bases from V and 7 bases from J, leaving 2 bases between. Germline lookup yields CDR1 SGHRS and CDR2 YFSETQ. This CDR3 contains 12 residues.

The chain joins TRBV7-2 to TRBJ2-1; 8 nucleotides line up with TRBD2. CDR1 is SGHTA and CDR2 is FQGNSA in the germline V gene. The CDR3 length is 15 residues. J lost 2 bases, V lost 10 bases, and 10 bases had no gene match. CDR3: CATGETSDTYNEQFF. In DNA form, the CDR3 reads TGTGCCACAGGAGAGACTAGCGACACCTACAATGAGCAGTTCTTC.

J is TRBJ1-5 and V is TRBV7-9; no reliable D call. The CDR3 length is 14 residues. V lost 5 bases and J lost 4, with 12 bases in between. Germline assignment: CDR1 SEHNR and CDR2 FQNEAQ (reference sequence). The CDR3 DNA follows: TGTGCCAGCAGCCCTACGGACGGAAATCAGCCCCAGCATTTT. Its protein is CASSPTDGNQPQHF.

This clonotype was found a few times. The rearrangement links TRBV5-6 to TRBJ2-1, with D perhaps TRBD2 (6 bases). Matching the DNA end better, TRBJ2-7 makes the J call doubtful. The CDR3 totals 15 residues. The germline V gene has CDR1 SGHDT and CDR2 YYEEEE. The CDR3 loop is CASSLVTSSYNEQYF. As DNA, the CDR3 is TGTGCCAGCAGCTTGGTCACTAGCAGTTACAATGAGCAGTACTTC.

The chain couples TRBV11-1 to TRBJ2-5, with D possibly being TRBD1 or TRBD2 (5 bases each). Germline values: CDR1 SGHAT, CDR2 FQDESV (reference sequence). Trimming took off 3 bases at V and 5 bases at J, with 16 bases between the two ends. The length of the CDR3 is 15 residues. The CDR3 reads CASSFPGTRRETQYF. In DNA, the CDR3 is TGTGCCAGCAGCTTTCCCGGGACCCGGAGGGAGACCCAGTACTTC. Together with reference TRBV11-1 and TRBJ2-5, the CDR3 gives the full variable domain: EAEVAQSPRYKITEKSQAVAFWCDPISGHATLYWYRQILGQGPELLVQFQDESVVDDSQLPKDRFSAERLKGVDSTLKIQPAELGDSAMYLCASSFPGTRRETQYFGPGTRLLVL.

This clonotype was counted only a few times. A much larger clone differs by one base, so this may be a read error. The rearrangement links TRBV12-3 or TRBV12-4 to TRBJ2-1, with D uncertain. The CDR3 is 13 amino acids. The CDR3 region has the DNA TGTGCCAGCAGTTTAACCGTCTACAATGGGCAGTTCTTC. Residues: CASSLTVYNGQFF.

This clonotype showed up just a few times. Since a much larger clone is just one base distant, this may be a read error. This rearrangement joins TRBV9 to TRBJ1-1; TRBD1 might be the D (5 bases). The germline V gene encodes CDR1 SGDLS and CDR2 YYNGEE. The CDR3 is made up of 19 amino acids. CDR3 residues: CASSVGDVPGYGWNTGAFF. CDR3 bases: TGTGCCAGCAGCGTAGGGGACGTCCCGGGATATGGTTGGAACACTGGAGCTTTCTTT.

This clonotype was found many times. This chain uses TRBV29-1 with TRBJ1-2, with D uncertain. Trimming took off 1 base at V and 0 bases at J, with 9 bases between the two ends. CDR3 length: 14 amino acids. Germline CDR1 is SQVTM and CDR2 is ANQGSEA. CDR3: CSVEVAGANYGYTF. CDR3 in DNA: TGCAGCGTTGAAGTGGCGGGAGCTAACTATGGCTACACCTTC.

V usage is TRBV20-1 and J usage is TRBJ2-7; D unresolved. CDR3 length: 11 amino acids. Germline values: CDR1 DFQATT, CDR2 SNEGSKA (reference sequence). Trimming took 4 bases from V and 6 from J, leaving 10 bases between them. The CDR3 DNA reads TGCAGTGCTACGACTGGGTCCGAGCAGTACTTC. Translating it yields CSATTGSEQYF.

This clonotype has only a few counts. The V and J genes are TRBV18 and TRBJ1-5, with 9 bases lining up with TRBD1. V lost 3 bases and J lost 5; bases outside the gene matches: 5. Germline-derived CDR1 and CDR2 are KGHSH and LQKENI. This CDR3 spans 15 amino acids. Written as DNA, the CDR3 is TGTGCCAGCTCACCGGGACAGGGCTTAGATCAGCCCCAGCATTTT. The encoded protein is CASSPGQGLDQPQHF.

In the case of this clonotype: Sequence at one end of the junction differs from germline and may be a read error. V is TRBV20-1 and J is TRBJ2-1; TRBD2 matches at 7 bases. CDR3 size: 16 residues. CDR1 and CDR2 (germline): DFQATT, SNEGSKA (reference sequence). The CDR3 DNA is TGCAGTGCTCACCATAGCGGGCCCTTCTCCTGCAATGAGCAGTTCTTC. As protein: CSAHHSGPFSCNEQFF.